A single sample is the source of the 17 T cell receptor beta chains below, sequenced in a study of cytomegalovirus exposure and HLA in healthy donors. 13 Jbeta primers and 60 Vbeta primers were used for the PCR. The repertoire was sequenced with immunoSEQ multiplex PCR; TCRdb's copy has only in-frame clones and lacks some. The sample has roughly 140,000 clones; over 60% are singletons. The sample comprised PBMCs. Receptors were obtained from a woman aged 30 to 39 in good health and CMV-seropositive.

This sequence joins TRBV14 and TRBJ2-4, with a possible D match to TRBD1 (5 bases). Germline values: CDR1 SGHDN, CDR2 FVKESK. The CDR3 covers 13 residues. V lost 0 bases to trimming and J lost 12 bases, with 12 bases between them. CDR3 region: CASSQDSRVGQYF. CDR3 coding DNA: TGTGCCAGCAGCCAAGATTCCAGGGTCGGTCAGTACTTC. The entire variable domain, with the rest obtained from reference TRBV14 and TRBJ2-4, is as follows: EAGVTQFPSHSVIEKGQTVTLRCDPISGHDNLYWYRRVMGKEIKFLLHFVKESKQDESGMPNNRFLAERTGGTYSTLKVQPAELEDSGVYFCASSQDSRVGQYFGAGTRLSVL.

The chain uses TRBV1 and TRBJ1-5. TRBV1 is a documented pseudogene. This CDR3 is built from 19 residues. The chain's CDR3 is CTSSQDLTFRGLLGQPQHF. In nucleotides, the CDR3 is TGCACCAGCAGCCAAGATCTAACCTTTCGGGGGTTATTAGGTCAGCCCCAGCATTTT.

The CDR3 sequence is CASSLRGGTRVYTF. The CDR3 DNA reads as TGTGCCAGCAGTTTGCGAGGTGGGACTCGGGTCTACACCTTC. The chain links TRBV28 to TRBJ1-2; perhaps TRBD1 as D (5 bases). CDR1 is MDHEN and CDR2 is SYDVKM in the germline V gene. The CDR3 loop spans 14 amino acids. V dropped 3 bases and J dropped 10 bases, with 18 bases sitting between them.

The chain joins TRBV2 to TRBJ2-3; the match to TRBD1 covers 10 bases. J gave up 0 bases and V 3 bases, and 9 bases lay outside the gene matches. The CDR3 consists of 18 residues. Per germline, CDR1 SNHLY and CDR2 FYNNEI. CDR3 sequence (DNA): TGTGCCAGCAGTGAGTGGACAGGGGGGTTTTCTAGCACAGATACGCAGTATTTT. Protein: CASSEWTGGFSSTDTQYF.

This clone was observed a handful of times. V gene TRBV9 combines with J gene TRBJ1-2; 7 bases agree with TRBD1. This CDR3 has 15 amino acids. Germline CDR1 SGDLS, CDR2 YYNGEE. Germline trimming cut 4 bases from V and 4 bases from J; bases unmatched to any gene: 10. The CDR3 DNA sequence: TGTGCCAGCAGCCCCCGGGCAGGGGGTTCCTATGGCTACACCTTC. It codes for CASSPRAGGSYGYTF. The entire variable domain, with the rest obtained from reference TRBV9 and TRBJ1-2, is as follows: DSGVTQTPKHLITATGQRVTLRCSPRSGDLSVYWYQQSLDQGLQFLIQYYNGEERAKGNILERFSAQQFPDLHSELNLSSLELGDSALYFCASSPRAGGSYGYTFGSGTRLTVV.

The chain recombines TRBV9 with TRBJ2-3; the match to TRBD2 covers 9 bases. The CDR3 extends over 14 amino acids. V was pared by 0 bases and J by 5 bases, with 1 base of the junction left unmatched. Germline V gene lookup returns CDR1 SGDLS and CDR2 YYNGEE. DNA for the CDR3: TGTGCCAGCAGCGTAGTTAGCGGGAGAGATACGCAGTATTTT. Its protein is CASSVVSGRDTQYF.

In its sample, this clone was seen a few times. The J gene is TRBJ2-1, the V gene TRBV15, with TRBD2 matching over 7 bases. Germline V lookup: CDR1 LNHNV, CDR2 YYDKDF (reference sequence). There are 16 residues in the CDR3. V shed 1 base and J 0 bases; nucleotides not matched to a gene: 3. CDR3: CATSRGGGSSYNEQFF. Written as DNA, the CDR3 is TGTGCCACCAGCAGAGGGGGGGGGAGCTCCTACAATGAGCAGTTCTTC. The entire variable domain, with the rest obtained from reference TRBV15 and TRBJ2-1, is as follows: DAMVIQNPRYQVTQFGKPVTLSCSQTLNHNVMYWYQQKSSQAPKLLFHYYDKDFNNEADTPDNFQSRRPNTSFCFLDIRSPGLGDTAMYLCATSRGGGSSYNEQFFGPGTRLTVL.

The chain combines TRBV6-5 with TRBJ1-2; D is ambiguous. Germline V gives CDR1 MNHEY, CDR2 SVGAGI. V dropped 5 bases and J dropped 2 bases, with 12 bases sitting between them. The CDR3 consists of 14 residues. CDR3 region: CASSGQSSNYGYTF. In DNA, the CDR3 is TGTGCCAGCAGTGGGCAGAGCTCAAACTATGGCTACACCTTC.

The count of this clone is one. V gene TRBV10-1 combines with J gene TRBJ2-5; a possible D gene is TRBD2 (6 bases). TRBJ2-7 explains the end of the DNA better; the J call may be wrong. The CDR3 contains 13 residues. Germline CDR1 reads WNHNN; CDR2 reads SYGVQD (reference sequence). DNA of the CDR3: TGCGCCAGCAGTGATGGGGAGGTCGACGAGCAGTACTTC. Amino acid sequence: CASSDGEVDEQYF.

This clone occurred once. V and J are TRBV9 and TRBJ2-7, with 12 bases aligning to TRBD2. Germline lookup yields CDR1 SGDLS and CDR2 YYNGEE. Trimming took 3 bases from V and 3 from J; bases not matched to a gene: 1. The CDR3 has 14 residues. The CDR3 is CASSGTSGVYEQYF. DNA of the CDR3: TGTGCCAGCAGCGGGACTAGCGGGGTCTACGAGCAGTACTTC.

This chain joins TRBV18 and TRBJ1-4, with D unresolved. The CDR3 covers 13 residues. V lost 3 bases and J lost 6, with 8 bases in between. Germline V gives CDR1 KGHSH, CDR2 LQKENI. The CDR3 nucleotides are TGTGCCAGCTCACCCAACGAGGATGAAAAACTGTTTTTT. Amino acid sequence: CASSPNEDEKLFF.

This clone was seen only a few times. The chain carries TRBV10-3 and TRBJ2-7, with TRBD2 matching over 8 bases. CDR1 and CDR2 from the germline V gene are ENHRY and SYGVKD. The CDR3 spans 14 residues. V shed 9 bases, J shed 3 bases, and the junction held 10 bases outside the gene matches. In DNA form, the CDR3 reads TGTGCCATTGGAGGTAGCGGGGCGGACTACGAGCAGTACTTC. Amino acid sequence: CAIGGSGADYEQYF.

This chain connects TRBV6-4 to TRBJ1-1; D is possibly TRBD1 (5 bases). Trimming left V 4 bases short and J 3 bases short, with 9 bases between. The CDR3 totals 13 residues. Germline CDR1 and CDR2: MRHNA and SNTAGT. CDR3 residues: CASSATVDTEAFF. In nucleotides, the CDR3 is TGTGCCAGCAGTGCGACAGTAGACACTGAAGCTTTCTTT.

The CDR3: CASSSTGGGEQFF. CDR3 sequence (DNA): TGTGCCAGCAGCTCGACAGGGGGTGGTGAGCAGTTCTTC. The V gene is TRBV7-3, the J gene TRBJ2-1; 9 bases align to TRBD1. Trimming took 4 bases from V and 9 from J; bases not matched to a gene: 4. Germline loops: CDR1 SGHTA, CDR2 FQGTGA. CDR3 length: 13 residues.

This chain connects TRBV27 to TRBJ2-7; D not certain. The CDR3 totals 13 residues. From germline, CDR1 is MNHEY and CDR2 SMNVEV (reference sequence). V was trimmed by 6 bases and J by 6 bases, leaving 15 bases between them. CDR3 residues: CASSQTRWVEQYF. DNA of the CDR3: TGTGCCAGCAGCCAAACCAGGTGGGTCGAGCAGTACTTC.

For the CDR3, the DNA is TGTGCCAGCAGCTTAAGTATCTGGCGGGGGGGCCATGAGCAGTTCTTC. Protein: CASSLSIWRGGHEQFF. The chain uses TRBV7-9 and TRBJ2-1; 9 bases fit TRBD2. Per germline, CDR1 SEHNR and CDR2 FQNEAQ (reference sequence). This CDR3 region has 16 residues. With V trimmed by 2 bases and J by 8 bases, 10 bases remained unmatched. Based on the CDR3 plus reference TRBV7-9 and TRBJ2-1, the full variable domain is DTGVSQNPRHKITKRGQNVTFRCDPISEHNRLYWYRQTLGQGPEFLTYFQNEAQLEKSRLLSDRFSAERPKGSFSTLEIQRTEQGDSAMYLCASSLSIWRGGHEQFFGPGTRLTVL.

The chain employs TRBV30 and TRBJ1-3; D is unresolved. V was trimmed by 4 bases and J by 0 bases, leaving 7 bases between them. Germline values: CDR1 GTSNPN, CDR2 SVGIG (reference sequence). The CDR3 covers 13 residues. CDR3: CAWNRDSGNTIYF. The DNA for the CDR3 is TGTGCCTGGAATAGAGACTCTGGAAACACCATATATTTT. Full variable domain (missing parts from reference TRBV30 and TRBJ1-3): SQTIHQWPATLVQPVGSPLSLECTVEGTSNPNLYWYRQAAGRGLQLLFYSVGIGQISSEVPQNLSASRPQDRQFILSSKKLLLSDSGFYLCAWNRDSGNTIYFGEGSWLTVV.